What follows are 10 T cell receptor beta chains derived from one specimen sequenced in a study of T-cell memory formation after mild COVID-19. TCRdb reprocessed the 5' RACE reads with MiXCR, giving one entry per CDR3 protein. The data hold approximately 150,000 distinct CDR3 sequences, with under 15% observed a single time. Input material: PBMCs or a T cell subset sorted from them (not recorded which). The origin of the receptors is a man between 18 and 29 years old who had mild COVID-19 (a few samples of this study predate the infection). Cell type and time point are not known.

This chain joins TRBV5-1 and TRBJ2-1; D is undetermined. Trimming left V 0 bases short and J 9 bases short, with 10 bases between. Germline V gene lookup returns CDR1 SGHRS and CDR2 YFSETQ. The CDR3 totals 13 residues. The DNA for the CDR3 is TGCGCCAGCAGCTTGGACAGATCGGTTGAGCAGTTCTTC. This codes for CASSLDRSVEQFF.

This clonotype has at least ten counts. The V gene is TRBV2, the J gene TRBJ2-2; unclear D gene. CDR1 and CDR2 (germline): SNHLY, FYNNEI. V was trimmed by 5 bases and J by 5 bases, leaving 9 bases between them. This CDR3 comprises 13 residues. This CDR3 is CASSLHRTGELFF. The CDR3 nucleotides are TGTGCCAGCAGTCTTCACAGAACCGGGGAGCTGTTTTTT.

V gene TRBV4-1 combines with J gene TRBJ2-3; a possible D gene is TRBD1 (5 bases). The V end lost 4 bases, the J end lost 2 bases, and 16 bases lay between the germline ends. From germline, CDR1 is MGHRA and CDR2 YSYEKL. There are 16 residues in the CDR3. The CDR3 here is CASSPGAARTTDTQYF. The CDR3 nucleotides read TGCGCCAGCAGCCCTGGGGCGGCCAGAACCACAGATACGCAGTATTTT.

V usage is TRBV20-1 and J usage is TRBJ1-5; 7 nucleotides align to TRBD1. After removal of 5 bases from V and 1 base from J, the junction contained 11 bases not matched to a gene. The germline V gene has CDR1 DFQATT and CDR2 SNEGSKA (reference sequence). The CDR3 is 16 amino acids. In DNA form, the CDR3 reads TGCAGTGCTCTTATGACAGGGCGGGACAGCAATCAGCCCCAGCATTTT. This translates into CSALMTGRDSNQPQHF.

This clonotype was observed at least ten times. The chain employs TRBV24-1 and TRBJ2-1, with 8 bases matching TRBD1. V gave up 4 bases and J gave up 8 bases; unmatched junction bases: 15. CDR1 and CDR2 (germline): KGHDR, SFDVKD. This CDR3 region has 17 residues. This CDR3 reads CATSDRLHWTGKDEQFF. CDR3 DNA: TGTGCCACCAGTGACCGTTTGCATTGGACAGGGAAGGATGAGCAGTTCTTC.

The CDR3 DNA reads as TGCGCCAGCAGCCATACGGACCTCACAGATACGCAGTATTTT. Protein sequence: CASSHTDLTDTQYF. V gene TRBV4-3 combines with J gene TRBJ2-3; no definite D call. The CDR3 runs 14 residues. Germline-derived CDR1 and CDR2 are LGHNA and YSLEER. With 3 bases removed from V and 2 bases from J, the gap between germline ends came to 9 bases.

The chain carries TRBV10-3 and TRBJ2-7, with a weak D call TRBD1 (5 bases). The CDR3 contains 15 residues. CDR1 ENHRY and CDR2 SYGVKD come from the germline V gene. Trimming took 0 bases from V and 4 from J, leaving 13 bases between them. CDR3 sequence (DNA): TGTGCCATCAGTGAGTCGAGCAGGGAATTGTACGAGCAGTACTTC. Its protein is CAISESSRELYEQYF.

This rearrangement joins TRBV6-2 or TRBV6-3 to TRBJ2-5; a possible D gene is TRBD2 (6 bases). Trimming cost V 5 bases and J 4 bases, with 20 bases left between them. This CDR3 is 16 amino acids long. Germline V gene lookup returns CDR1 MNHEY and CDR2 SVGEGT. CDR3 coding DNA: TGTGCCAGCAGTACACCCCGTGGCCGGAGGGGAGAGACCCAGTACTTC. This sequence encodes CASSTPRGRRGETQYF.

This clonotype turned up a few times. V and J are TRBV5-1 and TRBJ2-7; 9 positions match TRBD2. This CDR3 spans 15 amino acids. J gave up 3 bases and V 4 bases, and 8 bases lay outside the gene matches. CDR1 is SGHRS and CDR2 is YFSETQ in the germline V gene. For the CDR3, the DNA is TGCGCCAGCAGCCGGTTGGCGGGGGGGCTCTACGAGCAGTACGTC. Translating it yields CASSRLAGGLYEQYV.

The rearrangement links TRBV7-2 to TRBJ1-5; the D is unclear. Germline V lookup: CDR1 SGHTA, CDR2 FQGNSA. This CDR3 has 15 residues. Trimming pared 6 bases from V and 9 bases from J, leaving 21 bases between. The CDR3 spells CASSQRYTVPGPQHF. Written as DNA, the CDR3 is TGTGCCAGCAGTCAGCGGTACACCGTCCCCGGGCCCCAGCATTTT.